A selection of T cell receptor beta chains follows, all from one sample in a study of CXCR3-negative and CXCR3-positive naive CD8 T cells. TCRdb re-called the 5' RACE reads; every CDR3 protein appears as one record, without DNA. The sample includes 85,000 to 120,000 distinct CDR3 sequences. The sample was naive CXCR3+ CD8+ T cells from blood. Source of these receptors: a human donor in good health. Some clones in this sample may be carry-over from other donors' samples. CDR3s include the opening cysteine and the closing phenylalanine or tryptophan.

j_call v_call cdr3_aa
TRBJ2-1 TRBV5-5 CASSLEAGRVRGNEQFF
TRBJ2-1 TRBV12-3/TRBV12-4 CASSWSSLGNEQFF
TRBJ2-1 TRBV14 CASSPGVSGGPYNEQFF
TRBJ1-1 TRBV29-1 CSVKGGQGGMAFF
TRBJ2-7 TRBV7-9 CASSSPPGTHPSYEQYF
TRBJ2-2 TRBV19 CASTPTDRPGELFF
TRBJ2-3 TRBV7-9 CASSHLIGPTDTQYF
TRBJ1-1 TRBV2 CASSDRVRNTEAFF
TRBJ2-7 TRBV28 CASSSRTGGGEQYF
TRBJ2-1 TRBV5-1 CASSLGVAAYNEQFF
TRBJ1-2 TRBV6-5 CASSFLPGDQRGYTF
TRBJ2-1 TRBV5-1 CASSLEGTGNNEQFF
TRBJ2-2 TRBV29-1 CSVIQWGGTGELFF
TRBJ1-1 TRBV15 CATSTTSSGTEAFF
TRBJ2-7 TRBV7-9 CASSPTGAHEQYF
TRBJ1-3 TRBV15 CATSKGNTIYF
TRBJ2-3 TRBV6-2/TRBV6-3 CASSVPGTYLEATDTQYF
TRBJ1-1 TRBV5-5 CASSLVGGDPAFF
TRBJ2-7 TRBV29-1 CSVETWTGDLGEQYF
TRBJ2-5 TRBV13 CASSSATGVQETQYF
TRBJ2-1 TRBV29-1 CSSEVSSSFTNEQFF
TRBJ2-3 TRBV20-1 CSAKAPDLDTQYF
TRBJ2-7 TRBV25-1 CASGLAGAYEQYF
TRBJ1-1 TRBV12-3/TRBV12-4 CASSLSYRGITEAFF